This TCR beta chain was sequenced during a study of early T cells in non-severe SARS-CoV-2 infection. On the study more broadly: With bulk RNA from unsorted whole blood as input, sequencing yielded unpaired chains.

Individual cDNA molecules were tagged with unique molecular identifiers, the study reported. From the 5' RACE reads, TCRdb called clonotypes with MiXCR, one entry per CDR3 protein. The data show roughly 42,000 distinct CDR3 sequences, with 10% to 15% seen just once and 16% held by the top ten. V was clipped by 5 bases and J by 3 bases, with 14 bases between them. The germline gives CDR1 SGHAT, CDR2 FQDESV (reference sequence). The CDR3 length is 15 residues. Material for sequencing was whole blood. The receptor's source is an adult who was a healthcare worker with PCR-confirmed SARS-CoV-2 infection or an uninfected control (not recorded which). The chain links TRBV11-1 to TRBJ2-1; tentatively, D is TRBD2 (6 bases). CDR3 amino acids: CASSPSAAGYNEQFF. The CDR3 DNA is TGTGCCAGCAGCCCGAGCGCAGCGGGCTACAATGAGCAGTTCTTC.